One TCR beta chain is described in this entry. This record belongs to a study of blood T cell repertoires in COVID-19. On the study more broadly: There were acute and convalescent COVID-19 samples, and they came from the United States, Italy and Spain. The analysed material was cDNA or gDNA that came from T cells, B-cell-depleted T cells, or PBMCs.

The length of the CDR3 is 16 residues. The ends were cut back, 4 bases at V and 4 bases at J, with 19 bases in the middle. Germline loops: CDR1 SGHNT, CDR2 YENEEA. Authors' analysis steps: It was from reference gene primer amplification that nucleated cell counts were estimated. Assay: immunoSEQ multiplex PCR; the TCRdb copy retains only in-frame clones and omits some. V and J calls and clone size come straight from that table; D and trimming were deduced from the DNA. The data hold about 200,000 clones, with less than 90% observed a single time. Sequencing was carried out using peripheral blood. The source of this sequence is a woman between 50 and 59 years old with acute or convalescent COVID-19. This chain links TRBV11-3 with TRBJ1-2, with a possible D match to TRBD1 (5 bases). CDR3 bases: TGTGCCAGCAGCTCGGGGGGACGGTCCAAAATCTATGGCTACACCTTC. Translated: CASSSGGRSKIYGYTF.